Here is one T cell receptor beta chain with its context. The assay was immunoSEQ multiplex PCR, and TCRdb's table has in-frame clones only and misses some. In the table there are some 78,000 clones, around 85% of which are singletons. This specimen belongs to a study of radiotherapy plus CTLA-4 blockade in lung cancer. Sequencing was performed on peripheral blood, taken from a patient treated with radiotherapy plus ipilimumab. The sequence was collected from a human donor with non-small cell lung cancer who had a partial response to radiotherapy plus ipilimumab.

CDR3 nucleotides: TGTGCCAGCAGTCGGACAGGGGGTTTCTACTATGGCTACACCTTC. It yields the protein CASSRTGGFYYGYTF. The genes are TRBV28 and TRBJ1-2, with 10 bases aligning to TRBD1. V shed 5 bases and J 3 bases; nucleotides not matched to a gene: 6. This CDR3 has 15 amino acids. Germline CDR1 and CDR2: MDHEN and SYDVKM.